The entry below describes one TCR beta chain. What it binds is not known. Germline CDR1 is LGHNA and CDR2 is YNFKEQ. The CDR3 is 15 residues long. With 4 bases clipped from V and 5 bases from J, the junction kept 9 bases outside the gene matches. The data originate from a study of T-cell memory formation after mild COVID-19. Study-level points and caveats: Contracting CD4+ clones lay largely in CM and EM, with CD8+ ones residing in EMRA. Some responding clones appeared in pre-infection memory, suggesting cross-reactive memory joined. Later expanders leaned CD4+, whereas clones that contracted between day 15 and 85 were balanced CD4/CD8.

Using its own MiXCR run on the 5' RACE reads, TCRdb lists one record per CDR3 protein. Of a few hundred thousand distinct CDR3 sequences detected, 27% appear once; the ten largest clones hold roughly an eighth. Sequencing was carried out using PBMCs or a T cell subset sorted from them (not recorded which). This receptor was obtained from an adult woman who had mild COVID-19 (a few samples of this study predate the infection). Cell type and time point are not known. The chain uses TRBV4-2 and TRBJ2-7; 9 bases fit TRBD1. The CDR3 here is CASSRTGTGTDEQYF. In nucleotides, the CDR3 is TGTGCCAGCAGCCGTACCGGGACAGGGACTGACGAGCAGTACTTC.